This T cell receptor beta chain came from a study of blood T cell repertoires in COVID-19. Study at large: Samples representing acute and convalescent COVID-19 were sourced from the United States, Italy and Spain. Sources were T cells, B-cell-depleted T cells, or PBMCs; the material itself was cDNA or gDNA.

Original handling: Nucleated cell counts were estimated from reference gene primer amplification. Sequencing was performed with immunoSEQ multiplex PCR; in TCRdb, only in-frame clones are kept and a portion is missing. V and J calls and clone size follow that table, whereas D and trimming were derived from the DNA. The table shows around 190,000 clones, with about four fifths occurring only once. CDR1 is SGHTA, CDR2 FQGNSA, per germline. V dropped 1 base and J dropped 0 bases, with 16 bases sitting between them. The CDR3 is made up of 18 amino acids. Specimen: peripheral blood. This sequence originates from a man in his 70s with active or convalescent COVID-19. V is TRBV7-2 and J is TRBJ1-3; no clear D gene. CDR3 sequence: CASSLEEVTPFSGNTIYF. Here the CDR3 DNA reads TGTGCCAGCAGCTTAGAAGAGGTCACACCCTTCTCTGGAAACACCATATATTTT.